The rows below give T cell receptor beta chains drawn from one sample of a study of immune cell composition in non-small cell lung cancer. Profiling relied on immunoSEQ multiplex PCR, and the TCRdb table lists in-frame clones only, not all of them. The sample lists around 6,600 clones; 82% were seen once. The sequenced sample consisted of non-adjacent lung tissue. Receptors were obtained from a human donor with non-small cell lung cancer. The CDR3 runs from the conserved cysteine through the conserved F or W. The D gene is left open where the match is weak. Clone sizes are given selectively: once, few, many, or a class where the clone is expanded.

CDR3 DNA	CDR3 protein	clone size	D gene	V gene	J gene
TGTGCCAGCAGTTTAGTCGAGGACAGAATCTATGGCTACACCTTC	CASSLVEDRIYGYTF	-	-	TRBV28	TRBJ1-2
TGTGCCAGCTCACGCGGTCGGGGGATCTATGGTGGCTACACCTTC	CASSRGRGIYGGYTF	-	-	TRBV18	TRBJ1-2
TGTGCCAGCAACAGGGGAAGTAGCAATCAGCCCCAGCATTTT	CASNRGSSNQPQHF	-	TRBD1	TRBV2	TRBJ1-5
TGTGCCAGCATGACAGGGGCCGCACTAGGAAACTATGGCTACACCTTC	CASMTGAALGNYGYTF	-	TRBD1	TRBV28	TRBJ1-2
TGTGCCAGCAGCCCCACAGGGGAACCGAACACCGGGGAGCTGTTTTTT	CASSPTGEPNTGELFF	-	TRBD1	TRBV9	TRBJ2-2
TGTGCCAGCATTCCTAGCGGGGCCTTCCTCAACGAGCAGTACTTC	CASIPSGAFLNEQYF	-	TRBD2	TRBV2	TRBJ2-7
TGTGCCAGCAGCTTGGATCGGAACTATGGCTACACCTTC	CASSLDRNYGYTF	-	-	TRBV5-4	TRBJ1-2
TGCGCCAGCAAGGGACTAGCGGGGGCGAACACCGGGGAGCTGTTTTTT	CASKGLAGANTGELFF	-	TRBD2	TRBV5-1	TRBJ2-2
TGTGCCAGTAGTATGTTGACAGGGGGCGCATCCGAGCAGTACTTC	CASSMLTGGASEQYF	few	TRBD1	TRBV19	TRBJ2-7
TGCGCCAGCAGCTTGTCGGGGAATTCACCCCTCCACTTT	CASSLSGNSPLHF	few	-	TRBV5-1	TRBJ1-6
TGTGCCAGCAGGGTGCTGACATACGAGCAGTACTTC	CASRVLTYEQYF	-	-	TRBV2	TRBJ2-7
TGTGCCAGCAGCGGGACTGACGGGGGCACAGATACGCAGTATTTT	CASSGTDGGTDTQYF	-	-	TRBV9	TRBJ2-3
TGTGCCAGCTCACCTCGCGACAGGGGGCTATCGAGCGGGAGTAAGAATGAGCAGTTCTTC	CASSPRDRGLSSGSKNEQFF	-	TRBD1	TRBV18	TRBJ2-1
TGTGCCAGCAGCTTCGGGACTATCGATCAGCCCCAGCATTTT	CASSFGTIDQPQHF	-	-	TRBV7-9	TRBJ1-5
TGTGCCAGCTCACCAGGGAGCGGGAGGGCCTACGAGCAGTACTTC	CASSPGSGRAYEQYF	-	TRBD2	TRBV18	TRBJ2-7
TGTGCCAGCTCACCCCAGGCTCCCGGGGAGCTGTTTTTT	CASSPQAPGELFF	-	-	TRBV18	TRBJ2-2
TGTGCCACCAGCAGCGGGTCGGGCTACGAGCAGTACTTC	CATSSGSGYEQYF	once	-	TRBV15	TRBJ2-7
TGCGCCAGCAGCCGGGGGACAGGGGGCTACGAGCAGTACTTC	CASSRGTGGYEQYF	-	TRBD1	TRBV4-1	TRBJ2-7
TGCGCCAGCAGCTTGGCGGGACAGGGGGCAAGGTCCTACGAGCAGTACTTC	CASSLAGQGARSYEQYF	-	TRBD1	TRBV5-1	TRBJ2-7
TGTGCCAGCCACAGGGAGATGAACACTGAAGCTTTCTTT	CASHREMNTEAFF	few	-	TRBV19	TRBJ1-1
TGTGCCAGCAGTTACCGCGACCGCGGGGGGGCCGGGGAGCTGTTTTTT	CASSYRDRGGAGELFF	-	TRBD2	TRBV6-5	TRBJ2-2
TGTGCCAGCAGCGTAGGATGGGGCCTAACCTACGAGCAGTACTTC	CASSVGWGLTYEQYF	-	-	TRBV9	TRBJ2-7
TGTGCCAGCAGCTTAAGGACTAGCGGGGATACCCAAGGGGTAAGGGAGCTGTTTTTT	CASSLRTSGDTQGVRELFF	-	TRBD2	TRBV7-3	TRBJ2-2
TGTGCCAGCAGCTCCCCCCGCGGGCTAGCGGGTTCGTTCTACAATGAGCAGTTCTTC	CASSSPRGLAGSFYNEQFF	-	TRBD2	TRBV11-2	TRBJ2-1
TGTGCCAGCAGCCCCCGTTGGACTAGTTCCCACAATGAGCAGTTCTTC	CASSPRWTSSHNEQFF	-	TRBD2	TRBV9	TRBJ2-1
TGTGCCAGCCCAGGTAATTCGGAAAAACTGTTTTTT	CASPGNSEKLFF	-	-	TRBV6-5	TRBJ1-4
TGTGCCAGCAGCTCACGCCGGGAGTCCTACGAGCAGTACTTC	CASSSRRESYEQYF	-	-	TRBV5-4	TRBJ2-7
TGTGCCAGCAGCGAGCCCCGGACCGAGCGGTATGGCTACACCTTC	CASSEPRTERYGYTF	-	-	TRBV7-9	TRBJ1-2
TGCGCCAGCAGCTTGGACGGCTACGAGCAGTACTTC	CASSLDGYEQYF	-	-	TRBV5-1	TRBJ2-7
TGTGCCAGCAGCTTGAGGGGACTGGGCTACGAGCAGTACTTC	CASSLRGLGYEQYF	-	-	TRBV5-5	TRBJ2-7
TGTGCCAGTAGTATGGGTACTAGCGGGAGAGTTGATACGCAGTATTTT	CASSMGTSGRVDTQYF	-	TRBD2	TRBV19	TRBJ2-3
TGTGCCAGCAGTACCCGAGGACAGGGCCTTATATTAGGTCAGCCCCAGCATTTT	CASSTRGQGLILGQPQHF	-	TRBD1	TRBV2	TRBJ1-5
TGCGCCAGCAACACGGGACAGTTCACAGATACGCAGTATTTT	CASNTGQFTDTQYF	-	TRBD1	TRBV5-1	TRBJ2-3
TGTGCCAGCAGCGTAGAGGGGTTATCCAATCAGCCCCAGCATTTT	CASSVEGLSNQPQHF	once	-	TRBV9	TRBJ1-5
TGTGCCAGCTCGCCCACTACTGGGGGGTATTACGAGCAGTACTTC	CASSPTTGGYYEQYF	-	-	TRBV18	TRBJ2-7
TGTGCCAGCAGCGTAAATCAGGGACAGGGATTTACAGATACGCAGTATTTT	CASSVNQGQGFTDTQYF	-	TRBD1	TRBV9	TRBJ2-3
TGTGCCAGCAGCGCTCCGACAGCTTACGAGCAGTACTTC	CASSAPTAYEQYF	once	-	TRBV7-6	TRBJ2-7
TGTGCCAGCAGCATCCTGAACAAGAATCAGCCCCAGCATTTT	CASSILNKNQPQHF	-	-	TRBV7-2	TRBJ1-5
TGTGCCAGCGCGGTCGACAGAACCTTGGTCGACACCGGGGAGCTGTTTTTT	CASAVDRTLVDTGELFF	-	-	TRBV7-2	TRBJ2-2
TGTGCCAGCAGCACGGACAGGTTCACAGATACGCAGTATTTT	CASSTDRFTDTQYF	-	TRBD1	TRBV5-4	TRBJ2-3
TGTGCCTGGAGTGCTGGGCGGGAGTACTACAATGAGCAGTTCTTC	CAWSAGREYYNEQFF	-	TRBD2	TRBV30	TRBJ2-1
TGTGCCAGCAGGGGGACAGGAAGCAATCAGCCCCAGCATTTT	CASRGTGSNQPQHF	-	TRBD1	TRBV27	TRBJ1-5
TGTGCCAGCAGTGGAAGACAGGGCATCACCCTCCACTTT	CASSGRQGITLHF	-	TRBD1	TRBV2	TRBJ1-6
TGTGCCAGCAGCTTAGTTCGTCCTTTTGGCTACACCTTC	CASSLVRPFGYTF	few	-	TRBV7-9	TRBJ1-2
TGTGCCAGCAGCCGCTCCTTGGTGAGGGTCGAGCAGTACTTC	CASSRSLVRVEQYF	-	-	TRBV5-8	TRBJ2-7
TGTGCCAGCAGCTTAGGGGTAGCGCAGCCCCAGCATTTT	CASSLGVAQPQHF	few	-	TRBV11-2	TRBJ1-5
TGCGCCAGCAGCCAAGGGTCGACAGGGGGCTCGGGTCAGCCCCAGCATTTT	CASSQGSTGGSGQPQHF	-	TRBD1	TRBV4-1	TRBJ1-5
TGTGCCAGCAGCTTCGAAGAGACCCAGTACTTC	CASSFEETQYF	-	-	TRBV5-6	TRBJ2-5
TGCGCCAGCAGCCAAGTGGAGGGCGGCAATCAGCCCCAGCATTTT	CASSQVEGGNQPQHF	-	-	TRBV4-1	TRBJ1-5